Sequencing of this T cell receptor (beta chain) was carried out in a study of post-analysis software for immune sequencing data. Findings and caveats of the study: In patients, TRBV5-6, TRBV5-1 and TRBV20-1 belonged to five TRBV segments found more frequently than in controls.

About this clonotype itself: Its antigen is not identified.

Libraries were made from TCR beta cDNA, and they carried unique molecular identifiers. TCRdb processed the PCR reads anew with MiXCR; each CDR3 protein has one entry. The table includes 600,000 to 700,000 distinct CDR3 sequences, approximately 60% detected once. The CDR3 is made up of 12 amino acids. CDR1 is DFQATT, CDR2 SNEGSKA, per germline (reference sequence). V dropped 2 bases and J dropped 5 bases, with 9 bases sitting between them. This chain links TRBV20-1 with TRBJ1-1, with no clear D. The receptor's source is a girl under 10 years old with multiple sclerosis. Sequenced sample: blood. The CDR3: CSARLSGTEAFF. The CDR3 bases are TGCAGTGCTAGATTATCGGGGACTGAAGCTTTCTTT.